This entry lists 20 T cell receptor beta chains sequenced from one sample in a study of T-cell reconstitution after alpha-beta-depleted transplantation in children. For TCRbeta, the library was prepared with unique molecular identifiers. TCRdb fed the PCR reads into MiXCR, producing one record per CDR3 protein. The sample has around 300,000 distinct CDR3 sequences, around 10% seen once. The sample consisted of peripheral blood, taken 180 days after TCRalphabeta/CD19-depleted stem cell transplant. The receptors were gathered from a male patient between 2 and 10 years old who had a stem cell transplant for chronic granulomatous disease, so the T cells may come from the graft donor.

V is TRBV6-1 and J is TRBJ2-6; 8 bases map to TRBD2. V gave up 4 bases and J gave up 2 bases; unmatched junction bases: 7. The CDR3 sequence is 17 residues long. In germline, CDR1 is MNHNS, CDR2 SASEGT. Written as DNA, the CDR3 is TGTGCCAGCAGTGTAACTAGCGGAGGTCCTGGGGCCAACGTCCTGACTTTC. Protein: CASSVTSGGPGANVLTF.

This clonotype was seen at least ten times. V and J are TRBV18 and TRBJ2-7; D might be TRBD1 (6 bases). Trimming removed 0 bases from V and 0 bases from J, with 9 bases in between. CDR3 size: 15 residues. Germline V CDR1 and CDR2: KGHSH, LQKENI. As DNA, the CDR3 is TGTGCCAGCTCACCACCTACAGGGAGCTCCTACGAGCAGTACTTC. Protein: CASSPPTGSSYEQYF. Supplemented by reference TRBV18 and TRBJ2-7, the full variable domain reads NAGVMQNPRHLVRRRGQEARLRCSPMKGHSHVYWYRQLPEEGLKFMVYLQKENIIDESGMPKERFSAEFPKEGPSILRIQQVVRGDSAAYFCASSPPTGSSYEQYFGPGTRLTVT.

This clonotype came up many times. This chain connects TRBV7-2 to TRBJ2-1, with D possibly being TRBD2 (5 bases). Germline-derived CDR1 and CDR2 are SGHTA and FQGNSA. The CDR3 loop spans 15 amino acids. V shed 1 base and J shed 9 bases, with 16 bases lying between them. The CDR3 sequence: CASSLEVSGLGEQFF. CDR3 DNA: TGTGCCAGCAGCTTAGAGGTTTCGGGGTTAGGTGAGCAGTTCTTC.

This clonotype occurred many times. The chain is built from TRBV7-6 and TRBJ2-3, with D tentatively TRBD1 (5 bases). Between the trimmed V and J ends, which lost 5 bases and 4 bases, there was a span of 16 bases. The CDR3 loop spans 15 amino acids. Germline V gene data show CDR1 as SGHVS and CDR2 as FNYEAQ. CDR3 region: CASSAGWTGSDTQYF. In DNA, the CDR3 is TGTGCCAGCAGCGCAGGGTGGACGGGTTCAGATACGCAGTATTTT.

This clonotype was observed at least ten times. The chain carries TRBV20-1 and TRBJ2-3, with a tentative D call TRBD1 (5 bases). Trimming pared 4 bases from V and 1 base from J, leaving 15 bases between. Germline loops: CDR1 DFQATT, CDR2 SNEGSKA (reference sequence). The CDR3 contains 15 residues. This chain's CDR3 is CSAIRPGLRTDTQYF. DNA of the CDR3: TGCAGTGCTATACGTCCAGGGCTACGCACAGATACGCAGTATTTT.

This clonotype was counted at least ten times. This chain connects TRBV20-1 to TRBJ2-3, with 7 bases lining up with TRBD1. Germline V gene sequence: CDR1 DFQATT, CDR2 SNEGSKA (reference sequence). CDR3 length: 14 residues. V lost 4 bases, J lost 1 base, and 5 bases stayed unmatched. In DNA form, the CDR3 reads TGCAGTGCTATAGGGGGCCTGGGCACAGATACGCAGTATTTT. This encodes CSAIGGLGTDTQYF.

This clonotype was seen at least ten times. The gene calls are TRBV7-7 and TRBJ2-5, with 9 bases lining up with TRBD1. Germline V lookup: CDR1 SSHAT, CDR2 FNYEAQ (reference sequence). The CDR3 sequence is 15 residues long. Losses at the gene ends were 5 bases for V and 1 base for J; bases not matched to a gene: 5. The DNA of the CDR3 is TGTGCCAGCAGCAAGGGACAGGGACTCCAAGAGACCCAGTACTTC. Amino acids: CASSKGQGLQETQYF.

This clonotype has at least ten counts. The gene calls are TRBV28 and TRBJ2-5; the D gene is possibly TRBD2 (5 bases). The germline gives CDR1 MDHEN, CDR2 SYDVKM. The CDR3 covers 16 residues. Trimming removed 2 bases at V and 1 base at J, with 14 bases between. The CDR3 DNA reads TGTGCCAGCAGTTTAATGGCTAGCAGACTCCAAGAGACCCAGTACTTC. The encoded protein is CASSLMASRLQETQYF. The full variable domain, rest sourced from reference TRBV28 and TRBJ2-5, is DVKVTQSSRYLVKRTGEKVFLECVQDMDHENMFWYRQDPGLGLRLIYFSYDVKMKEKGDIPEGYSVSREKKERFSLILESASTNQTSMYLCASSLMASRLQETQYFGPGTRLLVL.

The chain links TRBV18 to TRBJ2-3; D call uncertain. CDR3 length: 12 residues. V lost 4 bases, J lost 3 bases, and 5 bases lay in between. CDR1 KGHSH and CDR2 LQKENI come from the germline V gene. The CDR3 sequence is CASSRETDTQYF. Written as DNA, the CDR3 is TGTGCCAGCTCACGGGAAACAGATACGCAGTATTTT.

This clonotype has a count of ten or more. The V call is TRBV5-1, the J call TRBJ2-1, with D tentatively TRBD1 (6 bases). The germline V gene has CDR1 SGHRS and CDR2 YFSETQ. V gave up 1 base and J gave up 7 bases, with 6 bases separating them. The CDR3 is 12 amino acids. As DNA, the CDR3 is TGCGCCAGCAGCTTGACAGGGAATGAGCAGTTCTTC. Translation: CASSLTGNEQFF.

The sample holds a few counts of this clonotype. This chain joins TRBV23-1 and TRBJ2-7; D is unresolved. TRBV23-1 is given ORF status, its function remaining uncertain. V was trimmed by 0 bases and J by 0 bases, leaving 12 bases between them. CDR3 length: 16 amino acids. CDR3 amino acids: CASSQSASLTSYEQYF. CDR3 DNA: TGCGCCAGCAGTCAATCGGCCAGTCTCACCTCCTACGAGCAGTACTTC.

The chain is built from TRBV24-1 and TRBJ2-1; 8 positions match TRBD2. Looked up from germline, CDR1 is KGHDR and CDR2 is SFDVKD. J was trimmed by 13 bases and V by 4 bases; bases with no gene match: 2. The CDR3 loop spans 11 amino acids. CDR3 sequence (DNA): TGTGCCACCAGTGAAGGACTAGCCCAGTTCTTC. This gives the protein CATSEGLAQFF.

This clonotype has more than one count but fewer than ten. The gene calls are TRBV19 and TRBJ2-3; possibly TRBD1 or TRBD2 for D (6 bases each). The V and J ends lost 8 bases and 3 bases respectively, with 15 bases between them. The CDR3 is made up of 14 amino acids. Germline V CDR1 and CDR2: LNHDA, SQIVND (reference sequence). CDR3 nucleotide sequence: TGTGCCAGTGACGGGGGCATTACGACAGATACGCAGTATTTT. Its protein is CASDGGITTDTQYF.

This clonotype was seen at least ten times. The CDR3 protein is CASRLFGGQGYEQYF. The CDR3, as DNA: TGTGCCAGCAGACTCTTTGGGGGACAGGGCTACGAGCAGTACTTC. The V call is TRBV5-6, the J call TRBJ2-7; 9 bases match TRBD1. From germline, CDR1 is SGHDT and CDR2 YYEEEE. The CDR3 is made up of 15 amino acids. V was pared by 5 bases and J by 3 bases, with 9 bases of the junction left unmatched.

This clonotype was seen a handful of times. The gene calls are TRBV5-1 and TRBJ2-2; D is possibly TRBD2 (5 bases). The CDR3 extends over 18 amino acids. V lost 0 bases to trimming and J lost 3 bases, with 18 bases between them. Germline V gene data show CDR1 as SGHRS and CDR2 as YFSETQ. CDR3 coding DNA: TGCGCCAGCAGCTTGGCTTCCAGCGGACCCATCGACACCGGGGAGCTGTTTTTT. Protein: CASSLASSGPIDTGELFF.

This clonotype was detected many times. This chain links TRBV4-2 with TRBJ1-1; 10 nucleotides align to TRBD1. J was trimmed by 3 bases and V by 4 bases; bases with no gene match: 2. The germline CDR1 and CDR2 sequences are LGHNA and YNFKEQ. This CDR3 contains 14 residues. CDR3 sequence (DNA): TGTGCCAGCAGCCTGGGGACAGGGGACACTGAAGCTTTCTTT. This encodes CASSLGTGDTEAFF.

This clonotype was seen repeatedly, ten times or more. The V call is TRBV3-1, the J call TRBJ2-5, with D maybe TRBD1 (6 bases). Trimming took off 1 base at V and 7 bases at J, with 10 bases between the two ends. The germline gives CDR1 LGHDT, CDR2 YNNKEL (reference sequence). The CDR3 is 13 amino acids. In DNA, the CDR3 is TGTGCCAGCAGCCAAGTTACCAGGGGGACCCAGTACTTC. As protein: CASSQVTRGTQYF.

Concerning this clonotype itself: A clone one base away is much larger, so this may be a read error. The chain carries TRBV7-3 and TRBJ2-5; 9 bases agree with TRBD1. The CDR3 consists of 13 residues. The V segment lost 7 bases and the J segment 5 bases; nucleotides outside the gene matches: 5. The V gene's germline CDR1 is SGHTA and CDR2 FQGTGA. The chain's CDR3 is CASTRGTGETQYF. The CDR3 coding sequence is TGTGCCAGCACCCGAGGGACAGGGGAGACCCAGTACTTC.

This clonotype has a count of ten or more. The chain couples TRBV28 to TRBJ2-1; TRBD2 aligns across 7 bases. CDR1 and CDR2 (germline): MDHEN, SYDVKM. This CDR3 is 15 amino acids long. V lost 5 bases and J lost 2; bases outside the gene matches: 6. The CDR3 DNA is TGTGCCAGCAGTCCAGCTCTAGCGGCCTACAATGAGCAGTTCTTC. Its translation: CASSPALAAYNEQFF. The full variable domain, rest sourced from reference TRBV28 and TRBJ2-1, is DVKVTQSSRYLVKRTGEKVFLECVQDMDHENMFWYRQDPGLGLRLIYFSYDVKMKEKGDIPEGYSVSREKKERFSLILESASTNQTSMYLCASSPALAAYNEQFFGPGTRLTVL.

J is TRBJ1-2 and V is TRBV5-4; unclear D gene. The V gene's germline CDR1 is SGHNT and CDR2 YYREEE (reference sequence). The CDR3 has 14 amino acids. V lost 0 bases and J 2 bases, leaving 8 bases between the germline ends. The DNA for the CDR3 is TGTGCCAGCAGCTTGGGTGTCGTAAACTATGGCTACACCTTC. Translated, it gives CASSLGVVNYGYTF. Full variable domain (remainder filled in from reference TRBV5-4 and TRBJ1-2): ETGVTQSPTHLIKTRGQQVTLRCSSQSGHNTVSWYQQALGQGPQFIFQYYREEENGRGNFPPRFSGLQFPNYSSELNVNALELDDSALYLCASSLGVVNYGYTFGSGTRLTVV.